The entry below gives a single T cell receptor beta chain sequence along with its context. CD8+ and CD4+ T cells from blood underwent TCR beta sequencing. FACS enriched CD8+ TEMRA cells, while bulk CD8+ and CD4+ were negatively isolated. Random-hexamer reverse transcription was applied to roughly 0.45 to 1 ug RNA. Amplification of TCR beta CDR3 spanned 54 Vbeta and 13 Jbeta via immunoSEQ multiplex PCR. TCRdb used MiXCR to reprocess the immunoSEQ multiplex PCR reads, holding one entry per CDR3 protein. Of hundreds of thousands of distinct CDR3 sequences in the sample, 89% were seen once. This entry is derived from a study of CD8 T cells in Susac syndrome. The junction had 18 bases not matched to a gene; V was cut back by 6 bases and J by 0 bases. From germline, CDR1 is SQVTM and CDR2 ANQGSEA. CDR3 length: 21 amino acids.

The sequence was collected from a human donor with multiple sclerosis. Material for sequencing was CD8+ T cells from PBMCs. The chain has TRBV29-1 and TRBJ2-4, with 15 bases fitting TRBD2. CDR3 residues: CSVRGLAGGLGLPLAKNIQYF. CDR3 coding DNA: TGCAGCGTCCGAGGACTAGCGGGAGGGCTTGGACTGCCCCTAGCCAAAAACATTCAGTACTTC.